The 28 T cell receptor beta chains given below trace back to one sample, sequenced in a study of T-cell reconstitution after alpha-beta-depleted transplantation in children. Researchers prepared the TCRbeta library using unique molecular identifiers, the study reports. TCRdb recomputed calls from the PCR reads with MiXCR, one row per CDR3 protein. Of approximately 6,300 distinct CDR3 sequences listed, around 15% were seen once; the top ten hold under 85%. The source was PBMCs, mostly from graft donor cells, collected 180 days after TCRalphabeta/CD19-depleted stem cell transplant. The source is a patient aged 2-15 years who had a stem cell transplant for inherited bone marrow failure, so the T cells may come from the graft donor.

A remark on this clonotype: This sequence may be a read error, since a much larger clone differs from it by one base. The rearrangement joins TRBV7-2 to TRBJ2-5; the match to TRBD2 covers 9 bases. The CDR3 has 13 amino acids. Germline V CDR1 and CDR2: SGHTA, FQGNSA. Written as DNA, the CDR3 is TGTGCCAACAGCGGGGGGCAGAGGGAGACCCAGTACTTC. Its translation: CANSGGQRETQYF.

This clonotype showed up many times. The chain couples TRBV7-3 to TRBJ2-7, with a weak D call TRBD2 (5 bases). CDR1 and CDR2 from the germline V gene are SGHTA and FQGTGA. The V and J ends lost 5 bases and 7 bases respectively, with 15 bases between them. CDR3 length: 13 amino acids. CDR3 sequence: CASSNNGVGEQYF. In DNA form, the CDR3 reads TGTGCCAGCAGCAATAACGGGGTGGGGGAGCAGTACTTC.

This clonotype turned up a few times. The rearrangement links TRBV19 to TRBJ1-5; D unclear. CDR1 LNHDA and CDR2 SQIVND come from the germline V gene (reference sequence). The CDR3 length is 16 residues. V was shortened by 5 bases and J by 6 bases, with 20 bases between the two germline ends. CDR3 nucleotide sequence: TGTGCCAGTAGTTCGCGCCGCCAATTGGAGGGTCAGCCCCAGCATTTT. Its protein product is CASSSRRQLEGQPQHF.

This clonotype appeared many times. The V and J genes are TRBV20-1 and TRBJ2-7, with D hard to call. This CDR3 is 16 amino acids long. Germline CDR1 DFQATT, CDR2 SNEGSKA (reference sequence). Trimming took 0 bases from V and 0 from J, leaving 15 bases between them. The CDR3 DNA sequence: TGCAGTGCTAGAGATCCCCGAAGGACCAGCTCCTACGAGCAGTACTTC. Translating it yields CSARDPRRTSSYEQYF.

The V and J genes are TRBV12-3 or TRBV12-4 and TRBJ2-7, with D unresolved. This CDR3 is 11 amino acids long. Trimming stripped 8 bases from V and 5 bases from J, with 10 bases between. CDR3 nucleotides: TGTGCCAGCGGGCCTGGCCACGAGCAGTACTTC. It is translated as CASGPGHEQYF.

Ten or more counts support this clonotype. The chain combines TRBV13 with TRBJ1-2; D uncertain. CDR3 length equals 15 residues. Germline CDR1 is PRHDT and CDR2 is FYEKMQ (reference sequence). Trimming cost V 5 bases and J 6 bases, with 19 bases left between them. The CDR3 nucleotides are TGTGCCAGCAGCCGATGGTGGTTGGGCGGTGATGGCTACACCTTC. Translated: CASSRWWLGGDGYTF.

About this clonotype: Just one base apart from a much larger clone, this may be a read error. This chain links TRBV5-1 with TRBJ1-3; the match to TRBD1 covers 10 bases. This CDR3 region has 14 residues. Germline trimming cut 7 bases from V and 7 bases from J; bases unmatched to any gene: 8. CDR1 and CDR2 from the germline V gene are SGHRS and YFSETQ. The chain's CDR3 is CASGSGTGVNTIYF. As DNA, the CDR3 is TGCGCCAGCGGCTCCGGGACAGGGGTGAACACCATATATTTT. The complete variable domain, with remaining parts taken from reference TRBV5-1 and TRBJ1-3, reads KAGVTQTPRYLIKTRGQQVTLSCSPISGHRSVSWYQQTPGQGLQFLFEYFSETQRNKGNFPGRFSGRQFSNSRSEMNVSTLELGDSALYLCASGSGTGVNTIYFGEGSWLTVV.

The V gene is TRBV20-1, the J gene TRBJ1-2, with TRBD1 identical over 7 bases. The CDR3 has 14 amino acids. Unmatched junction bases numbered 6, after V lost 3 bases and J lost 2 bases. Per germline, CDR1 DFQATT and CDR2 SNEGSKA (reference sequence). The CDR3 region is CSASGDRANYGYTF. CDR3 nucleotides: TGCAGTGCTAGCGGCGACAGGGCCAACTATGGCTACACCTTC.

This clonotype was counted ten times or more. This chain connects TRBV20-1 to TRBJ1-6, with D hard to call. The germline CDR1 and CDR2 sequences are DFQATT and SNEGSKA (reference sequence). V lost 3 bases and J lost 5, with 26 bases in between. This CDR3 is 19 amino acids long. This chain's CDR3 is CSASTLLDFRGRDNSPLHF. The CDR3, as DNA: TGCAGTGCTAGTACCCTGCTGGACTTCCGAGGGCGGGATAATTCACCCCTCCACTTT.

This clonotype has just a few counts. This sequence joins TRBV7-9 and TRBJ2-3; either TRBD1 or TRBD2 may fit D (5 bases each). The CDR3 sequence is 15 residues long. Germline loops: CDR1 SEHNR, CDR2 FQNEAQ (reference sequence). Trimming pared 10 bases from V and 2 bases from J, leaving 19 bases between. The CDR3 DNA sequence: TGTGCCACCACCCAATACCGGGACCACACAGATACGCAGTATTTT. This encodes CATTQYRDHTDTQYF.

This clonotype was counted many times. The CDR3 bases are TGCGCCAGCAGCTTGGTAGGAGATGAGCAGTACTTC. Protein: CASSLVGDEQYF. V is TRBV5-1 and J is TRBJ2-7; D is unresolved. This CDR3 comprises 12 residues. CDR1 and CDR2 from the germline V gene are SGHRS and YFSETQ. Trimming removed 0 bases at V and 7 bases at J, with 8 bases between.

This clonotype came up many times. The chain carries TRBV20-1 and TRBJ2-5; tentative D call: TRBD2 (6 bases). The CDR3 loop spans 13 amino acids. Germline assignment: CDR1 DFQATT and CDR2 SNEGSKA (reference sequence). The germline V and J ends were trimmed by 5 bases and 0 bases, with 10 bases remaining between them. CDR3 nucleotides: TGCAGTGCTTCCCGGGGGTACCAAGAGACCCAGTACTTC. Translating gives CSASRGYQETQYF.

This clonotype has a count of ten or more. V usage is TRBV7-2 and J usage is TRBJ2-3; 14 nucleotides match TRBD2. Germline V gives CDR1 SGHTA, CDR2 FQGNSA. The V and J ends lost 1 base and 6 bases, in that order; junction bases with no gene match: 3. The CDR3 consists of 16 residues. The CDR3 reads CASSLGLAGGPDTQYF. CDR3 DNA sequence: TGTGCCAGCAGCTTAGGACTAGCGGGGGGGCCTGATACGCAGTATTTT.

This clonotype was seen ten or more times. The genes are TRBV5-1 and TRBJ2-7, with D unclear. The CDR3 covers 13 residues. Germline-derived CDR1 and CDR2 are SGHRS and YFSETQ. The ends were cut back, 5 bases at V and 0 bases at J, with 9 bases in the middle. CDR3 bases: TGCGCCAGCAGGGTGGGGAACTCCTACGAGCAGTACTTC. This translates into CASRVGNSYEQYF.

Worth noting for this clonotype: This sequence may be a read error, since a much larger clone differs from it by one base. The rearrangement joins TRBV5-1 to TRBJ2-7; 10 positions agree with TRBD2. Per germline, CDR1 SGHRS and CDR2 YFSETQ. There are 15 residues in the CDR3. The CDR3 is CASSVGTSAYYDQYF. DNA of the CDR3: TGCGCCAGCAGCGTCGGGACTAGCGCTTACTACGACCAGTACTTC.

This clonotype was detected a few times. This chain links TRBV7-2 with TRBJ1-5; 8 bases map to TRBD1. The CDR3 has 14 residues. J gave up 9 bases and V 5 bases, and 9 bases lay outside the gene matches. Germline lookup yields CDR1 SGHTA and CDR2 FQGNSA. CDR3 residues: CASSTDRGRRPQHF. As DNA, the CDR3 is TGTGCCAGCAGCACCGACAGGGGCCGGAGGCCCCAGCATTTT. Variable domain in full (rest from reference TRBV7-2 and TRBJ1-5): GAGVSQSPSNKVTEKGKDVELRCDPISGHTALYWYRQSLGQGLEFLIYFQGNSAPDKSGLPSDRFSAERTGGSVSTLTIQRTQQEDSAVYLCASSTDRGRRPQHFGDGTRLSIL.

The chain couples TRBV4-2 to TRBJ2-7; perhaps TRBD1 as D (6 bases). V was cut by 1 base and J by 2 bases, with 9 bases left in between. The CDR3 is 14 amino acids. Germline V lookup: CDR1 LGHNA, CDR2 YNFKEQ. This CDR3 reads CASSQGGQAYEQYF. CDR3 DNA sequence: TGTGCCAGCAGCCAAGGGGGGCAGGCCTACGAGCAGTACTTC.

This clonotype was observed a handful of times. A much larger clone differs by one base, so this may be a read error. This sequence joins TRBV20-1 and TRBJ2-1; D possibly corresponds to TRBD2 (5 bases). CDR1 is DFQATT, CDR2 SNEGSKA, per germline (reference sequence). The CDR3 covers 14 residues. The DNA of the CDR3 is TGCAGTGCCCCGGGCCAGCGGAGTTACAATGTGCAGTTCTTC. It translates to CSAPGQRSYNVQFF.

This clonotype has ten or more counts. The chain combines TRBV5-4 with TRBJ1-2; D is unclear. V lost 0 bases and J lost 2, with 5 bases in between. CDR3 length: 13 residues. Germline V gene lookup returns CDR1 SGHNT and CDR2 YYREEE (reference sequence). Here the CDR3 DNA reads TGTGCCAGCAGCTTGGGACAAAACTATGGCTACACCTTC. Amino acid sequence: CASSLGQNYGYTF.

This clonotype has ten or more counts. The CDR3 loop reads CASSPGRLTYEQYF. In DNA form, the CDR3 reads TGTGCCAGCAGCCCGGGACGGCTTACCTACGAGCAGTACTTC. The chain uses TRBV12-3 or TRBV12-4 and TRBJ2-7, with D possibly being TRBD1 or TRBD2 (5 bases each). This CDR3 is 14 amino acids long. The V end lost 6 bases, the J end lost 2 bases, and 14 bases lay between the germline ends.

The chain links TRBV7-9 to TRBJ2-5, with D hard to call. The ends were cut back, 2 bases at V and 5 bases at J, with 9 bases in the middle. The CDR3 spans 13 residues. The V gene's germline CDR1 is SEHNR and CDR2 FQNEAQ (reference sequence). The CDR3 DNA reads TGTGCCAGCAGCTTAAGACTGAGGGAGACCCAGTACTTC. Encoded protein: CASSLRLRETQYF.

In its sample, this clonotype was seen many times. CDR3 residues: CASSSRNPTSGSTDTQYF. CDR3 in DNA: TGTGCCAGCAGTTCCCGAAACCCTACTAGCGGGAGCACAGATACGCAGTATTTT. V usage is TRBV6-5 and J usage is TRBJ2-3; TRBD2 aligns across 9 bases. V lost 4 bases and J lost 0; bases outside the gene matches: 11. Per the germline V gene, CDR1 is MNHEY and CDR2 is SVGAGI. This CDR3 comprises 18 residues.

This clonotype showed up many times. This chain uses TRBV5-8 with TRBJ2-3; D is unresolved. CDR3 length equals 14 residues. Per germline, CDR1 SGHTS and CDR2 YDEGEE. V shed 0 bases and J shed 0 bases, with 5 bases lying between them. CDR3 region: CASSLDPSTDTQYF. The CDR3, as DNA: TGTGCCAGCAGCTTGGACCCAAGCACAGATACGCAGTATTTT.

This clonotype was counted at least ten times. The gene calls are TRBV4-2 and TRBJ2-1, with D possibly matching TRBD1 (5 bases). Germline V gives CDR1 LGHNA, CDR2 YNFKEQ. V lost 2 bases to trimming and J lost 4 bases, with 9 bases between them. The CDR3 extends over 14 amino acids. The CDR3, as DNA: TGTGCCAGCAGCCAAAGCAGACAGTACAATGAGCAGTTCTTC. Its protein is CASSQSRQYNEQFF.

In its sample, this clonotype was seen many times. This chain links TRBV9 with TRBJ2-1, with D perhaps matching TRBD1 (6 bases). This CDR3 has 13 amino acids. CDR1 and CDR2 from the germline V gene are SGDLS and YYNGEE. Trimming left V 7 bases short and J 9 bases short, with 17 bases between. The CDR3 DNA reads TGTGCCAGCGTAGTGGAACAGGGCATTGAGCAGTTCTTC. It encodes CASVVEQGIEQFF.

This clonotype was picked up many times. The CDR3 region has the DNA TGCAGTGCCACTAGCGGGTGGGGAGATACGCAGTATTTT. Its translation: CSATSGWGDTQYF. This sequence joins TRBV20-1 and TRBJ2-3; 9 nucleotides line up with TRBD2. The CDR3 runs to 13 residues. V lost 6 bases and J lost 5; bases outside the gene matches: 6. The germline V gene encodes CDR1 DFQATT and CDR2 SNEGSKA (reference sequence).

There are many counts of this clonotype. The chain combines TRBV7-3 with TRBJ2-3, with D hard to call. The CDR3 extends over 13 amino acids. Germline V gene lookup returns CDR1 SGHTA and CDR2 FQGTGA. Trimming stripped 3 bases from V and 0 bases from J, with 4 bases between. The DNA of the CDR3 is TGTGCCAGCAGCTTGGGGAGCACAGATACGCAGTATTTT. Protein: CASSLGSTDTQYF.

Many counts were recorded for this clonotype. The CDR3 protein is CASSLARGSTQYF. The CDR3 nucleotides read TGTGCCAGCAGTTTAGCCAGGGGAAGTACCCAGTACTTC. This chain links TRBV12-3 or TRBV12-4 with TRBJ2-5, with D perhaps TRBD1 (6 bases). Trimming stripped 0 bases from V and 8 bases from J, with 10 bases between. The CDR3 runs to 13 residues.